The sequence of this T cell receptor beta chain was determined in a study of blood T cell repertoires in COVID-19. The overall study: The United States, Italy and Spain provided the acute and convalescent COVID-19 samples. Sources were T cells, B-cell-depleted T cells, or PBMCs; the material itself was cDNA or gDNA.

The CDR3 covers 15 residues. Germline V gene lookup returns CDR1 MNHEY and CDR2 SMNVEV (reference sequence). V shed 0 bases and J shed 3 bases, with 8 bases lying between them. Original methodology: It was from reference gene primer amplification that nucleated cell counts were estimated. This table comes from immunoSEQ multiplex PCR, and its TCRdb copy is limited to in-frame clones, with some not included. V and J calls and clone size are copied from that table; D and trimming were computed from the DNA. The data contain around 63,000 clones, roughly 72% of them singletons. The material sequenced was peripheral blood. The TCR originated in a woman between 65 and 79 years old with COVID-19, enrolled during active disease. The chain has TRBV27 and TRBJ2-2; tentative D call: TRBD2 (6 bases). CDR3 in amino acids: CASSLSGDYTGELFF. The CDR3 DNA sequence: TGTGCCAGCAGTTTATCGGGGGACTACACCGGGGAGCTGTTTTTT.